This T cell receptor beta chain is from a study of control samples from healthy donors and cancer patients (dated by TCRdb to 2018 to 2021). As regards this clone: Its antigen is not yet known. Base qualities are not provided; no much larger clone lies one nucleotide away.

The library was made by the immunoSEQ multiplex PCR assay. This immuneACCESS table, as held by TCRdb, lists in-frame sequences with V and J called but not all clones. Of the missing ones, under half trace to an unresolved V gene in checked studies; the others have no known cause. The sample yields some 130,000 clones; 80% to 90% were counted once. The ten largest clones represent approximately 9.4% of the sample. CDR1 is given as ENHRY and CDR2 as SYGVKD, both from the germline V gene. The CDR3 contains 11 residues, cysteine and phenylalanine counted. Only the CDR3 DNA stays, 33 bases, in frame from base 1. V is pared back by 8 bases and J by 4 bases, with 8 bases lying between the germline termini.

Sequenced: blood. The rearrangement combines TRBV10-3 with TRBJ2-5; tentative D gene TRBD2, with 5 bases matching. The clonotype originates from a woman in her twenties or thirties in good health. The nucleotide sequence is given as TGTGCCATCGGTGGAGGAGAGACCCAGTACTTC. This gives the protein CAIGGGETQYF.